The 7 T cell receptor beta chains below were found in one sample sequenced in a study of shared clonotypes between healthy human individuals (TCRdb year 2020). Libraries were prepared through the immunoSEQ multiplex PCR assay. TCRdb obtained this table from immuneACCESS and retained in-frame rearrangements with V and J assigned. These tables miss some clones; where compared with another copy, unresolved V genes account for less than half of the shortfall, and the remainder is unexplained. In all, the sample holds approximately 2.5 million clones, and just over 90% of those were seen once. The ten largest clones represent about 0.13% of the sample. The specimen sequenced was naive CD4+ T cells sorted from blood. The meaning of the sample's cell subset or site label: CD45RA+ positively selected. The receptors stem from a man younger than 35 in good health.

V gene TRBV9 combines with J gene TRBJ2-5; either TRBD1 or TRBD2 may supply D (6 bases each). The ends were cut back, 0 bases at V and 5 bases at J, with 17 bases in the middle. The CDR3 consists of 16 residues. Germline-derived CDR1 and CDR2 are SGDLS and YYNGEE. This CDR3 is CASSVGGLEGVETQYF. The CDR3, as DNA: TGTGCCAGCAGCGTAGGAGGACTGGAGGGGGTGGAGACCCAGTACTTC. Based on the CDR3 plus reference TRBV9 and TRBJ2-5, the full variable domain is DSGVTQTPKHLITATGQRVTLRCSPRSGDLSVYWYQQSLDQGLQFLIQYYNGEERAKGNILERFSAQQFPDLHSELNLSSLELGDSALYFCASSVGGLEGVETQYFGPGTRLLVL.

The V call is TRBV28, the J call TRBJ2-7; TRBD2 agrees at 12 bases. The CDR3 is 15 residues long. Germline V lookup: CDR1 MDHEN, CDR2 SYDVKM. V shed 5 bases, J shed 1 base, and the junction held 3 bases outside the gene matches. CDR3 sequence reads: CASSRGTSGSYEQYF. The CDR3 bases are TGTGCCAGCAGTCGCGGGACTAGCGGGTCCTACGAGCAGTACTTC.

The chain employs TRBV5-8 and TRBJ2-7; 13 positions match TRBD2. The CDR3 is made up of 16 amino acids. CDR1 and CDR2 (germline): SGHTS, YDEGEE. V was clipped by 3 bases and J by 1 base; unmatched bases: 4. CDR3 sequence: CASSSRLAGGSYEQYF. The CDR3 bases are TGTGCCAGCAGCTCAAGACTAGCGGGAGGTTCCTACGAGCAGTACTTC.

Written as DNA, the CDR3 is TGTGCCAGCAGCTTAGTAGCGGCCCCGACCTACGAGCAGTACTTC. It encodes CASSLVAAPTYEQYF. The chain employs TRBV7-2 and TRBJ2-7; maybe TRBD2 (6 bases). The CDR3 length is 15 residues. The germline V and J ends were trimmed by 1 base and 2 bases, with 12 bases remaining between them. Germline V lookup: CDR1 SGHTA, CDR2 FQGNSA.

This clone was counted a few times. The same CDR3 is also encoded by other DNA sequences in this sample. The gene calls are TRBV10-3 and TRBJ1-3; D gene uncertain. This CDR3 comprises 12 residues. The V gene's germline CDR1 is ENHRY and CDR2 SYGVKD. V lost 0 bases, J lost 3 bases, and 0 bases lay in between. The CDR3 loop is CAISESGNTIYF. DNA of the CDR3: TGTGCCATCAGTGAGTCTGGAAACACCATATATTTT.

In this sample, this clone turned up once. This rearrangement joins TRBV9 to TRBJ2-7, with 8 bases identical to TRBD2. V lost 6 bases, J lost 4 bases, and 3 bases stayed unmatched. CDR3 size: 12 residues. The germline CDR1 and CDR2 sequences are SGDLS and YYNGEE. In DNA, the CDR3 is TGTGCCAGCATAGGACTAGCATACGAGCAGTACTTC. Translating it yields CASIGLAYEQYF.

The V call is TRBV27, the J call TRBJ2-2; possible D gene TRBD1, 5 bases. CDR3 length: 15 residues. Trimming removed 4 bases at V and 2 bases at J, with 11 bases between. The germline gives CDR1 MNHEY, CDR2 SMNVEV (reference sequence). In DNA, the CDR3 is TGTGCCAGCAGTTCTGACAGATCTAACACCGGGGAGCTGTTTTTT. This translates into CASSSDRSNTGELFF.